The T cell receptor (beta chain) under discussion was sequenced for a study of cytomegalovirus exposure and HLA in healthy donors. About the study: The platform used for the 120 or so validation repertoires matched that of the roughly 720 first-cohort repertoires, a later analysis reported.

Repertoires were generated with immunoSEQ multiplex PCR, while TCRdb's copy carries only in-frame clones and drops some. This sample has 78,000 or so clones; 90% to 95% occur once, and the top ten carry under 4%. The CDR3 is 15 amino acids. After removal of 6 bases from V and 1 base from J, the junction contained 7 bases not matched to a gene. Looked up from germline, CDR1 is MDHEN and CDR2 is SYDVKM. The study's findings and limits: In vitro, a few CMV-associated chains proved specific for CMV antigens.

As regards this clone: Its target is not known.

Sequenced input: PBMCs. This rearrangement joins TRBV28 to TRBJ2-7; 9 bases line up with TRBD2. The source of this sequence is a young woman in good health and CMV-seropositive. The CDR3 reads CASRTTAGGSYEQYF. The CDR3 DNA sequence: TGTGCCAGCAGAACCACAGCGGGAGGATCCTACGAGCAGTACTTC.